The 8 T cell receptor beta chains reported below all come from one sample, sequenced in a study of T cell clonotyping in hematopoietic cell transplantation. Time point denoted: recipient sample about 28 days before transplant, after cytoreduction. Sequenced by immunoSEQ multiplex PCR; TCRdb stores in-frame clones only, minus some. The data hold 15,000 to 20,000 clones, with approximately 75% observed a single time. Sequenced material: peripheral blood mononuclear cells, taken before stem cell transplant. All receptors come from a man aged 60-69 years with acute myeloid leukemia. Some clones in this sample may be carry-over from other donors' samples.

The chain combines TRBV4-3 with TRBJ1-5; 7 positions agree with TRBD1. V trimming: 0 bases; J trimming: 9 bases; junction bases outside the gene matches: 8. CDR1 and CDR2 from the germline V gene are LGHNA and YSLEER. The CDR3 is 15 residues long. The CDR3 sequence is CASSQDKTGTLPQHF. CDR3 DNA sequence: TGCGCCAGCAGCCAAGATAAGACAGGGACGTTGCCCCAGCATTTT.

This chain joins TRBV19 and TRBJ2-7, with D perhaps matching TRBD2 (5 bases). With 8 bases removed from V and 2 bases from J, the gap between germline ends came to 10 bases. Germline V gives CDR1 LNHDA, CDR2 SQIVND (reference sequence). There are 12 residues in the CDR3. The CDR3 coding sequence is TGTGCCAGTGTGAGCGGTACCTACGAGCAGTACTTC. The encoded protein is CASVSGTYEQYF.

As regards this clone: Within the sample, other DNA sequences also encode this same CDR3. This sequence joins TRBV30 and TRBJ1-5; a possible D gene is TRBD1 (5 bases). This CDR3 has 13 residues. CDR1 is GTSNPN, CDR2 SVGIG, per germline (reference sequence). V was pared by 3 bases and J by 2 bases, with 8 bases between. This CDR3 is CAWSGGGNQPQHF. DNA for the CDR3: TGTGCCTGGAGCGGAGGGGGCAATCAGCCCCAGCATTTT.

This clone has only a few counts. CDR3: CASIEETQYF. The DNA for the CDR3 is TGTGCCAGCATCGAAGAGACCCAGTACTTC. The V call is TRBV6-1, the J call TRBJ2-5; D unresolved. The CDR3 runs to 10 residues. Trimming removed 7 bases from V and 3 bases from J, with 3 bases in between. Germline CDR1 MNHNS, CDR2 SASEGT.

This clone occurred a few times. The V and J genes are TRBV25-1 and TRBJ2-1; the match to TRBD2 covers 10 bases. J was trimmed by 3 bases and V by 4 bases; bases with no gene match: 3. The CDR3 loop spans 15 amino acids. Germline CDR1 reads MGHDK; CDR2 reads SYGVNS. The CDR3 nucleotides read TGTGCCAGCAGTGTATTAGCGGGGGGCTACAATGAGCAGTTCTTC. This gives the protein CASSVLAGGYNEQFF. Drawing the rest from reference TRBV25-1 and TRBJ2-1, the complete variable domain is EADIYQTPRYLVIGTGKKITLECSQTMGHDKMYWYQQDPGMELHLIHYSYGVNSTEKGDLSSESTVSRIRTEHFPLTLESARPSHTSQYLCASSVLAGGYNEQFFGPGTRLTVL.

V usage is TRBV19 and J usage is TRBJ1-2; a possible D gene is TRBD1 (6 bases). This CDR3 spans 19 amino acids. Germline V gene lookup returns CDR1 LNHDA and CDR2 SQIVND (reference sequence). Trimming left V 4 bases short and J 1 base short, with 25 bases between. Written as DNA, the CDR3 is TGTGCCAGTAGTACCCGTTGGCCGGGGGCCGATTTCGTTAACTATGGCTACACCTTC. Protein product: CASSTRWPGADFVNYGYTF.

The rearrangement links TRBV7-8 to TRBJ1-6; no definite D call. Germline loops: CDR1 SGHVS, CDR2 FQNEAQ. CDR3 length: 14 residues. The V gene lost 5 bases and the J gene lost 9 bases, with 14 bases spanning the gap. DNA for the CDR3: TGTGCCAGCAGCGGAGGCTGGTACGCTTCACCCCTCCACTTT. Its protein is CASSGGWYASPLHF.

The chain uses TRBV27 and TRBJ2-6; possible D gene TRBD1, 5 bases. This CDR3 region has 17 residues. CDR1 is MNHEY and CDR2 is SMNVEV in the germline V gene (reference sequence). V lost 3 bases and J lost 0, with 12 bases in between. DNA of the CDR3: TGTGCCAGCAGTTTGCGGACACTCCGCTCTGGGGCCAACGTCCTGACTTTC. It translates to CASSLRTLRSGANVLTF.